Reported below is one T cell receptor (beta chain). This clonotype turned up a few times. Which antigen it targets is not known. Base qualities are not at hand, and no much larger clone is one base apart. The record originates from a study of human T cells and chemical hapten exposure (dated by TCRdb to about 2021). Regarding the research as a whole: For sensitization, 2% DPC in acetone was applied to a 2 cm by 2 cm area of upper inner arm skin. Patch tests used Finn chambers with 0.01% DPC on the upper back, scored after 6 days by International Contact Dermatitis Research Group standards. The libraries were sequenced as a pool, and the TCR yield per sample differed mostly because of small variations in library volumes within the pool. Weekly therapeutic DPC doses were additionally applied to the scalp of patients throughout the roughly 22-week study period. The patient cohort, mostly female, included alopecia areata with under or over 50% scalp involvement, alopecia totalis and alopecia universalis. Blood samples were taken from patients before sensitization (week 0) and then at 2, 6 and about 24 weeks after DPC sensitization. The study tracked peripheral blood TCR repertoire changes in vivo during primary and secondary sensitization to the hapten diphenylcyclopropenone (DPC) in alopecia patients. Blood for TCR sequencing was provided by twenty-nine alopecia patients at one to four time points (pre-sensitization, 2, 6 and 24 weeks).

What the authors observed across the whole study: Patch test score correlated positively with the number of PT1 expanded TCRs, reaching significance at thresholds 8, 16 and 32 but not at 4. Repeated subsampling changed both the strength of the expansion versus patch-test correlation and the threshold at which that correlation became significant. Alopecia, a presumed autoimmune disease, was present in all patients, so the immune response of the patients might differ from that of healthy individuals. DPC sensitization did not change the number of TCRs with a frequency above 1 in 1000, and there was no evidence of changes in global repertoire structure. Significantly more large CDR3 similarity clusters were formed by expanded TCRs than by pre-sensitization or healthy control sets, consistent with antigen-driven responses.

The meaning of the sample's time point label: patch test 1, 2 weeks after DPC sensitization. Sample treatment or condition, as interpreted from the label and publication: therapeutic diphenylcyclopropenone sensitization with weekly scalp DPC. At every patch-test visit, the blood draw took place before the patch test was put on. To be eligible, patients had to be aged 18 to 70, diagnosed with alopecia and judged suitable for DPC therapy, while pregnant patients were excluded. Total RNA was extracted from unfractionated whole blood that had been collected in Tempus Blood RNA tubes. CDR1 and CDR2, per the germline V gene, are ENHRY and SYGVKD. From cysteine to phenylalanine, the CDR3 is 13 amino acids long. CDR3 DNA only is kept here, 39 bases in frame from base 1. Unmatched junction bases come to 7, with V trimmed by 9 bases and J by 5 bases. Receptors were amplified or captured by RACE. Sequencing was carried out with a NextSeq 500. During library preparation, unique molecular identifiers were attached to individual cDNA molecules so that TCRs could be counted quantitatively and reproducibly. From each blood RNA sample, both TCR alpha and TCR beta chains were sequenced. Per the source publication's procedure: A median of approximately 100,000 TCRs per sample was observed, with a range of roughly 20,000 to 750,000. V, J and CDR3 annotation of the TCR reads was performed with the Decombinator software suite. Every sample was subsampled to the same number of TCRs (28,000) for the PS versus PT1 abundance plots. Expanded TCRs were defined as absent before sensitization and observed at least eight times at the 2-week time point. TCRdb reworked the public reads: Q25 trimming with fastp, MiXCR clone assembly, productive beta chains retained. CDR3 protein duplicates are merged, each entry listing the most common genes and DNA. These V and J calls originate from TCRdb's pipeline instead of the authors' own analysis. This sample is represented by 180,000 or so distinct CDR3 sequences; more than 14% of them were singletons. The ten largest clones represent about 1.8% of the sample.

The sample in question was whole blood, obtained in connection with sensitization to the hapten diphenylcyclopropenone (DPC). The sequence is built from TRBV10-3 and TRBJ2-7; TRBD2 matches 10 bases in the middle. The receptor was isolated from a woman in her 30s with alopecia areata. Some clones in this sample may be carry-over from other donors' samples. CDR3 protein: CAILAGESNEQYF. The DNA is TGTGCCATTCTAGCGGGAGAATCCAACGAGCAGTACTTC.